A selection of T cell receptor beta chains follows, all from one sample in a study of T cell responses to AZD1222 COVID-19 vaccine. The repertoire was sequenced with immunoSEQ multiplex PCR; TCRdb's copy has only in-frame clones and lacks some. The sample lists approximately 89,000 clones, 86% occurring once. The source material was peripheral blood, sampled 28 days after the second AZD1222 dose. These receptors all come from an adult who received the AZD1222 COVID-19 vaccine. CDR3s include the opening cysteine and the closing phenylalanine or tryptophan. A D gene is named only where the DNA matches it firmly. Not all rows give a size; the values are once, few, many and, for expanded clones, a class.

. | TRBJ2-1 | TRBD2 | TRBV3-1/TRBV3-2 | CASSEPGLAVSNEQFF | TGTGCCAGCAGTGAACCGGGACTAGCGGTCTCTAATGAGCAGTTCTTC
. | TRBJ1-1 | . | TRBV28 | CASSTQGSGNTEAFF | TGTGCCAGCTCGACTCAGGGGTCAGGGAACACTGAAGCTTTCTTT
. | TRBJ2-1 | . | TRBV10-1 | CASSTGPRSSSYNEQFF | TGCGCCAGCAGCACCGGGCCCCGGAGCAGCTCCTACAATGAGCAGTTCTTC
. | TRBJ2-7 | . | TRBV3-1/TRBV3-2 | CASSQEFNRAYEQYF | TGTGCCAGCAGCCAAGAGTTTAACAGGGCCTACGAGCAGTACTTC
. | TRBJ1-1 | TRBD1 | TRBV30 | CAWTPGQAGKTEAFF | TGTGCCTGGACCCCCGGACAGGCGGGGAAAACTGAAGCTTTCTTT
. | TRBJ2-5 | TRBD2 | TRBV2 | CASSRRLAKGQETQYF | TGTGCCAGCAGTCGGAGACTAGCGAAGGGCCAAGAGACCCAGTACTTC
. | TRBJ2-1 | TRBD2 | TRBV27 | CASSVSGSWNEQFF | TGTGCCAGCAGTGTTAGCGGGAGTTGGAATGAGCAGTTCTTC
. | TRBJ2-2 | TRBD2 | TRBV7-3 | CASSLVGLAGGYTGELFF | TGTGCCAGCAGCTTAGTTGGACTAGCGGGAGGGTACACCGGGGAGCTGTTTTTT
. | TRBJ1-1 | . | TRBV29-1 | CSVHQGTGEAFF | TGCAGCGTCCACCAGGGTACCGGTGAAGCTTTCTTT
. | TRBJ1-3 | . | TRBV5-4 | CASSGGSGNTIYF | TGTGCCAGCAGCGGGGGTTCTGGAAACACCATATATTTT
. | TRBJ2-5 | TRBD1 | TRBV6-5 | CASSYYGTGRGETQYF | TGTGCCAGCAGTTACTATGGGACAGGGAGGGGAGAGACCCAGTACTTC
. | TRBJ1-3 | . | TRBV7-3 | CASSASGNSGNTIYF | TGTGCCAGCAGCGCCTCCGGGAACTCTGGAAACACCATATATTTT
. | TRBJ1-6 | . | TRBV5-1 | CASSRDISYNSPLHF | TGCGCCAGCAGCCGTGATATCTCCTATAATTCACCCCTCCACTTT
. | TRBJ1-2 | . | TRBV27 | CASSYQGRGWGYTF | TGTGCCAGCAGTTATCAGGGTAGGGGCTGGGGCTACACCTTC
. | TRBJ2-5 | TRBD2 | TRBV27 | CASTPGGGRETQYF | TGTGCCAGCACCCCCGGGGGGGGGCGGGAGACCCAGTACTTC
once | TRBJ1-5 | TRBD1 | TRBV4-2 | CASSQDVAGGYGNQPQHF | TGTGCCAGCAGCCAAGATGTTGCAGGGGGGTATGGGAATCAGCCCCAGCATTTT
. | TRBJ2-2 | TRBD2 | TRBV5-4 | CASSQGLVSAGELFF | TGTGCCAGCAGCCAGGGACTAGTCTCAGCCGGGGAGCTGTTTTTT
. | TRBJ2-7 | . | TRBV4-1 | CASSQEPRAGYEQYF | TGCGCCAGCAGCCAAGAACCCCGCGCAGGGTACGAGCAGTACTTC
. | TRBJ2-7 | TRBD1 | TRBV6-5 | CASRPPGQGYEQYF | TGTGCCAGCAGACCCCCGGGACAGGGCTACGAGCAGTACTTC
. | TRBJ2-3 | TRBD1 | TRBV6-4 | CASSPGQAFGDTQYF | TGTGCCAGCAGCCCGGGACAGGCGTTCGGAGATACGCAGTATTTT
. | TRBJ2-7 | . | TRBV7-2 | CASSLDRILYEQYF | TGTGCCAGCAGCTTAGACAGGATTCTATACGAGCAGTACTTC
. | TRBJ1-4 | . | TRBV7-2 | CASSRGILGELFF | TGTGCCAGCAGCCGGGGGATATTGGGGGAACTGTTTTTT
. | TRBJ2-3 | TRBD2 | TRBV4-2 | CASSQVGSGGATDTQYF | TGTGCCAGCAGCCAAGTGGGCAGCGGGGGGGCGACAGATACGCAGTATTTT
. | TRBJ2-7 | . | TRBV6-5 | CASSYTGTKAYEQYF | TGTGCCAGCAGTTACACCGGGACAAAGGCTTACGAGCAGTACTTC
. | TRBJ1-1 | TRBD1 | TRBV28 | CASSLDRVNTEAFF | TGTGCCAGCAGTTTAGACAGGGTGAACACTGAAGCTTTCTTT
. | TRBJ2-7 | . | TRBV30 | CAWTEMGYEQYF | TGTGCCTGGACAGAGATGGGCTACGAGCAGTACTTC
once | TRBJ2-2 | . | TRBV2 | CASTINTGELFF | TGTGCCAGCACTATCAACACCGGGGAGCTGTTTTTT
. | TRBJ1-5 | TRBD1 | TRBV28 | CASIRTGGNQPQHF | TGTGCCAGCATACGCACAGGGGGGAATCAGCCCCAGCATTTT
. | TRBJ1-6 | . | TRBV27 | CASRRGATNNPSSYNSPLHF | TGTGCCAGCAGACGGGGAGCGACGAACAACCCGAGCTCCTATAATTCACCCCTCCACTTT
. | TRBJ1-1 | . | TRBV18 | CASSVGRTGMNTEAFF | TGTGCCAGCTCAGTCGGTCGCACAGGGATGAACACTGAAGCTTTCTTT
. | TRBJ1-3 | . | TRBV10-3 | CAISEGGWVSGNTIYF | TGTGCCATCAGTGAGGGGGGTTGGGTCTCTGGAAACACCATATATTTT
. | TRBJ2-1 | TRBD2 | TRBV9 | CASSPRTSGLTYNEQFF | TGTGCCAGCAGCCCACGGACTAGCGGGTTAACCTACAATGAGCAGTTCTTC
. | TRBJ2-1 | TRBD1 | TRBV6-4 | CASSRGSGYNEQFF | TGTGCCAGCAGCAGGGGGTCGGGGTACAATGAGCAGTTCTTC
. | TRBJ2-7 | TRBD1 | TRBV6-5 | CASSYGTGGDYEQYF | TGTGCCAGCAGTTACGGGACAGGGGGTGACTACGAGCAGTACTTC
. | TRBJ1-2 | . | TRBV12-3/TRBV12-4 | CASSPVNYYGYTF | TGTGCCAGCAGTCCCGTTAACTACTATGGCTACACCTTC
. | TRBJ2-4 | . | TRBV15 | CATSRDQGIQYF | TGTGCCACCAGCAGAGACCAGGGCATTCAGTACTTC
few | TRBJ1-6 | . | TRBV4-2 | CASSQDSPAEGNSPLHF | TGTGCCAGCAGCCAAGACTCTCCGGCAGAAGGCAATTCACCCCTCCACTTT
. | TRBJ1-2 | . | TRBV21-1 | CASSKCRVGGGNYGYTF | .
. | TRBJ1-2 | . | TRBV2 | CASNSAGGARGGGYTF | TGTGCCAGCAACTCGGCAGGTGGGGCCAGGGGAGGGGGCTACACCTTC
. | TRBJ1-1 | . | TRBV19 | CASSMGPGNEAFF | TGTGCCAGTAGTATGGGTCCGGGAAATGAAGCTTTCTTT
. | TRBJ2-5 | TRBD1 | TRBV2 | CASSEVGQGRVTQYF | TGTGCCAGCAGTGAAGTGGGACAGGGGCGGGTGACCCAGTACTTC
. | TRBJ2-4 | . | TRBV10-2 | CASSEVRGRMGIQYF | TGCGCCAGCTCAGAAGTCCGGGGAAGGATGGGCATTCAGTACTTC
once | TRBJ2-1 | . | TRBV5-1 | CASSPASRNEQFF | TGCGCCAGCAGCCCGGCCTCGAGGAATGAGCAGTTCTTC
. | TRBJ2-1 | . | TRBV2 | CASPPPGTSYNEQFF | TGTGCCAGCCCTCCCCCCGGGACCTCCTACAATGAGCAGTTCTTC
. | TRBJ2-3 | TRBD2 | TRBV5-1 | CASSGPAGRTSTDTQYF | TGCGCCAGCAGCGGGCCAGCGGGGAGGACTAGCACAGATACGCAGTATTTT
. | TRBJ1-1 | . | TRBV7-6 | CASSLAGNTEAFF | TGTGCCAGCAGCTTAGCAGGGAACACTGAAGCTTTCTTT
. | TRBJ1-2 | . | TRBV28 | CASSPGSANYGYTF | TGTGCCAGCAGTCCCGGTTCCGCTAACTATGGCTACACCTTC
once | TRBJ1-4 | . | TRBV3-1/TRBV3-2 | CASSQVEQGANEKLFF | TGTGCCAGCAGCCAAGTGGAACAGGGCGCTAATGAAAAACTGTTTTTT
. | TRBJ1-6 | . | TRBV9 | CASSALNSPLHF | TGTGCCAGCAGCGCACTTAATTCACCCCTCCACTTT
. | TRBJ2-5 | . | TRBV10-3 | CAISDLSGETQYF | TGTGCCATCAGTGACCTAAGCGGGGAGACCCAGTACTTC
. | TRBJ1-1 | . | TRBV30 | CAWGGQLNTEAFF | TGTGCCTGGGGAGGGCAGTTGAACACTGAAGCTTTCTTT
. | TRBJ1-3 | . | TRBV7-2 | CASSPLRIRSSGNTIYF | TGTGCCAGCAGCCCCCTCCGGATCCGCTCCTCTGGAAACACCATATATTTT
few | TRBJ1-2 | . | TRBV19 | CASSRTENYGYTF | TGTGCCAGTAGTAGGACAGAAAACTATGGCTACACCTTC
. | TRBJ2-7 | . | TRBV29-1 | CSVRGWRDGYEQYF | TGCAGCGTTCGTGGTTGGCGGGATGGCTACGAGCAGTACTTC
. | TRBJ1-4 | TRBD1 | TRBV5-1 | CASSSRTGGDNEKLFF | TGCGCCAGCAGCTCCCGGACAGGGGGGGATAATGAAAAACTGTTTTTT